The rows below give T cell receptor beta chains drawn from one sample of a study of shared clonotypes between healthy human individuals. Profiling relied on immunoSEQ multiplex PCR, and the TCRdb table lists in-frame clones only, not all of them. In the table there are roughly 2.6 million clones, around nine tenths of which are singletons. Sequences were obtained from naive CD4+ T cells sorted from blood. These receptors all come from a man between 18 and 29 years old in good health. Each CDR3 is given with its conserved first and last residue. Each record gives: clone size, J gene, D gene, V gene, CDR3 protein, CDR3 DNA. A D gene is named only where the DNA matches it firmly. For some rows the clone size is stated as once, few or many, or as a class when expanded; others skip it.

>NA|TRBJ1-6|TRBD1|TRBV11-2
CASSLGTGYNSPLHF
TGTGCCAGCAGCTTAGGGACAGGTTATAATTCACCCCTCCACTTT
>few|TRBJ1-1|NA|TRBV5-1
CASQGSSNTEAFF
TGCGCCAGCCAGGGGTCCTCGAACACTGAAGCTTTCTTT
>NA|TRBJ1-4|NA|TRBV19
CASSSLRGAKATNEKLFF
TGTGCCAGTAGTAGCCTCCGAGGGGCGAAAGCAACTAATGAAAAACTGTTTTTT
>once|TRBJ1-4|NA|TRBV30
CAWSVPEGRKNEKLFF
TGTGCCTGGAGCGTACCCGAGGGACGGAAAAATGAAAAACTGTTTTTT
>NA|TRBJ1-1|NA|TRBV6-1
CASEGGARNTEAFF
TGTGCCAGCGAAGGGGGGGCACGGAACACTGAAGCTTTCTTT
>NA|TRBJ1-5|TRBD1|TRBV7-2
CASSAGQGYNQPQHF
TGTGCCAGCAGCGCGGGACAGGGATACAATCAGCCCCAGCATTTT
>few|TRBJ1-6|TRBD1|TRBV19
CASSPQGARSPLHF
TGTGCCAGTAGTCCACAGGGGGCACGATCACCCCTCCACTTT
>once|TRBJ1-4|NA|TRBV10-3
CATRRGAVREKLFF
TGTGCCACAAGACGGGGGGCGGTCAGGGAAAAACTGTTTTTT
>once|TRBJ2-3|TRBD1|TRBV4-1
CASSQVGTGADTQYF
TGCGCCAGCAGCCAAGTGGGGACAGGGGCAGATACGCAGTATTTT
>NA|TRBJ1-1|NA|TRBV6-5
CASSLGENTEAFF
TGTGCCAGCAGCCTAGGAGAGAACACTGAAGCTTTCTTT
>NA|TRBJ1-3|TRBD1|TRBV10-3
CATGQGVSGNTIYF
TGTGCCACCGGGCAGGGGGTATCTGGAAACACCATATATTTT
>NA|TRBJ2-5|TRBD2|TRBV29-1
CSGSGGVGETQYF
TGCAGCGGTAGCGGGGGAGTCGGAGAGACCCAGTACTTC
>NA|TRBJ1-3|TRBD1|TRBV5-6
CASSLGDRSSGNTIYF
TGTGCCAGCAGCTTGGGGGACAGGAGCTCTGGAAACACCATATATTTT
>NA|TRBJ2-5|TRBD2|TRBV27
CASRTTSAIQETQYF
TGTGCCAGCAGGACGACTAGCGCCATCCAAGAGACCCAGTACTTC
>NA|TRBJ2-2|NA|TRBV6-6
CASIIDGNTGELFF
TGTGCCAGCATTATTGACGGAAACACCGGGGAGCTGTTTTTT
>NA|TRBJ1-3|TRBD1|TRBV30
CAWQGQGTGNTIYF
TGTGCCTGGCAAGGACAGGGAACTGGAAACACCATATATTTT
>once|TRBJ2-7|TRBD1|TRBV28
CASSLAGTASYEQYF
TGTGCCAGCAGTTTGGCCGGGACAGCGTCCTACGAGCAGTACTTC
>NA|TRBJ2-7|NA|TRBV7-9
CASSSHDGREAYEQYF
TGTGCCAGCAGCTCCCATGACGGGAGAGAAGCCTACGAGCAGTACTTC
>NA|TRBJ2-1|NA|TRBV18
CASSPQGALGGNEQFF
TGTGCCAGCTCACCACAAGGGGCGCTTGGGGGCAATGAGCAGTTCTTC
>NA|TRBJ2-7|NA|TRBV21-1
CASSKRPPGTGVWRQYF
TGTGCCAGCAGCAAAAGACCTCCCGGGACAGGGGTTTGGAGGCAGTACTTC
>NA|TRBJ2-2|TRBD2|TRBV27
CASSPRALAGGPGTGELFF
TGTGCCAGCAGCCCCCGGGCCCTAGCGGGAGGGCCAGGCACCGGGGAGCTGTTTTTT
>NA|TRBJ1-6|NA|TRBV19
CASSIQGFSYNSPLHF
TGTGCCAGTAGTATACAGGGATTCTCCTATAATTCACCCCTCCACTTT
>NA|TRBJ2-7|NA|TRBV6-5
CASSYWTEGEQYF
TGTGCCAGCAGTTACTGGACTGAGGGCGAGCAGTACTTC
>NA|TRBJ2-7|NA|TRBV19
CASSPADPYEQYF
TGTGCCAGTAGTCCCGCAGACCCCTACGAGCAGTACTTC
>NA|TRBJ1-5|NA|TRBV11-2
CASSPAGKVNQPQHF
TGTGCCAGCAGCCCGGCAGGGAAGGTGAATCAGCCCCAGCATTTT
>NA|TRBJ1-6|NA|TRBV5-8
CASSKYTSYNSPLHF
TGTGCCAGCAGCAAGTACACCTCCTATAATTCACCCCTCCACTTT
>NA|TRBJ2-7|NA|TRBV29-1
CSVVWHSYEQYF
TGCAGCGTTGTCTGGCACTCTTACGAGCAGTACTTC
>once|TRBJ2-7|NA|TRBV7-8
CASGASYEQYF
TGTGCCAGCGGGGCCTCCTACGAGCAGTACTTC
>NA|TRBJ2-5|TRBD2|TRBV5-4
CASSQGLAGGLETQYF
TGTGCCAGCAGCCAGGGACTAGCGGGAGGTCTAGAGACCCAGTACTTC
>NA|TRBJ2-6|TRBD1|TRBV29-1
CSVEGTGASGANVLTF
TGCAGCGTTGAAGGGACAGGGGCCTCTGGGGCCAACGTCCTGACTTTC
>NA|TRBJ2-3|NA|TRBV5-1
CASSLGTPLGTDTQYF
TGCGCCAGCAGCTTGGGGACCCCGTTGGGAACAGATACGCAGTATTTT
>NA|TRBJ1-5|TRBD1|TRBV18
CASSPTGTGVGRNQPQHF
TGTGCCAGCTCACCAACCGGGACAGGGGTGGGCAGGAATCAGCCCCAGCATTTT
>NA|TRBJ1-4|NA|TRBV4-1
CASSSAEGTGEKLFF
TGCGCCAGCAGTTCCGCCGAAGGGACGGGCGAAAAACTGTTTTTT
>NA|TRBJ1-5|TRBD1|TRBV28
CASSLDRGSNQPQHF
TGTGCCAGCAGCCTTGACAGGGGAAGCAATCAGCCCCAGCATTTT
>NA|TRBJ1-1|NA|TRBV6-5
CASSYLTASNTEAFF
TGTGCCAGCAGTTACCTCACAGCCTCGAACACTGAAGCTTTCTTT